This T cell receptor (beta chain) was retrieved from a study of cytomegalovirus exposure and HLA in healthy donors. Points from the study as a whole: It was confirmed in vitro that a few of the CMV-associated chains were specific for CMV antigens. An analysis was carried out at a later point. It showed that HLA-associated TCR beta chains were more clonally expanded than equally common non-associated chains.

Comments on this clone: Its antigen is unknown.

Primers for the PCR totalled 60 Vbeta and 13 Jbeta. Clones were sequenced by immunoSEQ multiplex PCR, and TCRdb holds only the in-frame ones, with some missing. Of 150,000 to 200,000 clones listed, 75% to 90% are singletons. The V end lost 4 bases, the J end lost 4 bases, and 16 bases lay between the germline ends. This CDR3 spans 15 amino acids. Germline CDR1 MNHNS, CDR2 SASEGT. Sequencing was done on a sample of PBMCs. The chain carries TRBV6-1 and TRBJ2-5; D perhaps matches TRBD1 (6 bases). This TCR was sampled from a woman under 30 in good health and CMV-seronegative. The CDR3 loop reads CASSVPTGLGETQYF. CDR3 DNA: TGTGCCAGCAGTGTCCCAACAGGGCTCGGAGAGACCCAGTACTTC.